A selection of T cell receptor beta chains follows, all from one sample in a study of blood T cell repertoires in COVID-19. Repertoires were generated with immunoSEQ multiplex PCR, while TCRdb's copy carries only in-frame clones and drops some. The table lists some 250,000 clones, approximately 83% of them singletons. The sequencing input was PBMCs or T cells enriched from blood (not recorded which). The receptors originated from a woman in her fifties or sixties who had recovered from COVID-19. The CDR3 runs from the conserved cysteine through the conserved F or W. Fields, in order: V gene, J gene, D gene, clone size, CDR3 DNA, CDR3 protein. A D gene is named only where the DNA matches it firmly. Clone size appears in some rows only: once, few, many, or a class for an expanded clone.

V gene: TRBV6-4; J gene: TRBJ2-3; D gene: TRBD1; clone size: -; CDR3 DNA: TGTGCCAGCAGTGACTCGGACAGGGCCACAGATACGCAGTATTTT; CDR3 protein: CASSDSDRATDTQYF
V gene: TRBV9; J gene: TRBJ1-1; D gene: -; clone size: -; CDR3 DNA: TGTGCCAGCAGCGTCGGGGCCACAGGGAGCTTTCAAGCTTTCTTT; CDR3 protein: CASSVGATGSFQAFF
V gene: TRBV9; J gene: TRBJ2-7; D gene: TRBD1; clone size: -; CDR3 DNA: TGTGCCAGCAGCGTGGACAGGGACTACGAGCAGTACTTC; CDR3 protein: CASSVDRDYEQYF
V gene: TRBV6-5; J gene: TRBJ1-2; D gene: -; clone size: -; CDR3 DNA: TGTGCCAGCAGTCCGGACACCATTTACTATGGCTACACCTTC; CDR3 protein: CASSPDTIYYGYTF
V gene: TRBV18; J gene: TRBJ2-5; D gene: TRBD1; clone size: -; CDR3 DNA: TGTGCCAGCTCACTAGGGGGCAGGACCCAAGAGACCCAGTACTTC; CDR3 protein: CASSLGGRTQETQYF
V gene: TRBV5-1; J gene: TRBJ2-1; D gene: TRBD1; clone size: -; CDR3 DNA: TGCGCCAGCAGCGCTACAGGGGATGTATACAATGAGCAGTTCTTC; CDR3 protein: CASSATGDVYNEQFF
V gene: TRBV5-4; J gene: TRBJ2-2; D gene: TRBD2; clone size: -; CDR3 DNA: TGTGCCAGCAGCTTTCAGCGGGAGCCCGGGGAGCTGTTTTTT; CDR3 protein: CASSFQREPGELFF
V gene: TRBV20-1; J gene: TRBJ2-1; D gene: -; clone size: -; CDR3 DNA: TGCAGTGCTAGGGACTACCCTGAGCAGTTCTTC; CDR3 protein: CSARDYPEQFF
V gene: TRBV9; J gene: TRBJ1-1; D gene: -; clone size: -; CDR3 DNA: TGTGCCAGCAGCCCCTCAGTAAGTAACACTGAAGCTTTCTTT; CDR3 protein: CASSPSVSNTEAFF
V gene: TRBV30; J gene: TRBJ2-2; D gene: -; clone size: many; CDR3 DNA: TGTGCCTGGAGTGTACTTCTCAACACCGGGGAGCTGTTTTTT; CDR3 protein: CAWSVLLNTGELFF
V gene: TRBV5-1; J gene: TRBJ2-3; D gene: TRBD1; clone size: -; CDR3 DNA: TGCGCCAGCAGAGGACAGGGGGTTAGCACAGATACGCAGTATTTT; CDR3 protein: CASRGQGVSTDTQYF
V gene: TRBV5-8; J gene: TRBJ1-5; D gene: -; clone size: -; CDR3 DNA: TGTGCCAGCAGCTATACAAACTGGGGGGATCAGCCCCAGCATTTT; CDR3 protein: CASSYTNWGDQPQHF
V gene: TRBV27; J gene: TRBJ2-1; D gene: TRBD1; clone size: -; CDR3 DNA: TGTGCCAGCAAAACAGGGGCTCCCTACAATGAGCAGTTCTTC; CDR3 protein: CASKTGAPYNEQFF
V gene: TRBV9; J gene: TRBJ2-7; D gene: -; clone size: -; CDR3 DNA: TGTGCCAGCAGCGCTGGGGTGGGGGCTACCGAGCAGTACTTC; CDR3 protein: CASSAGVGATEQYF
V gene: TRBV2; J gene: TRBJ2-1; D gene: -; clone size: -; CDR3 DNA: TGTGCCAGCAGTGTCGAGCTTGCCTACAATGAGCAGTTCTTC; CDR3 protein: CASSVELAYNEQFF
V gene: TRBV3-1/TRBV3-2; J gene: TRBJ2-7; D gene: -; clone size: many; CDR3 DNA: TGTGCCAGCAGCCAGACTCAGCAGGGATTGCAGTACTTC; CDR3 protein: CASSQTQQGLQYF
V gene: TRBV3-1/TRBV3-2; J gene: TRBJ2-1; D gene: -; clone size: -; CDR3 DNA: TGTGCCAGCAGCCGTCGGAGAGCCAGCTCCTACAATGAGCAGTTCTTC; CDR3 protein: CASSRRRASSYNEQFF
V gene: TRBV5-1; J gene: TRBJ1-3; D gene: TRBD1; clone size: -; CDR3 DNA: TGCGCCAGCAGCTTGGGGGACAGGGGATTGGGAAACACCATATATTTT; CDR3 protein: CASSLGDRGLGNTIYF
V gene: TRBV25-1; J gene: TRBJ2-5; D gene: -; clone size: -; CDR3 DNA: TGTGCCAGCAGTGAATTCCTAGGACAAGAGACCCAGTACTTC; CDR3 protein: CASSEFLGQETQYF
V gene: TRBV12-5; J gene: TRBJ2-5; D gene: -; clone size: -; CDR3 DNA: TGTGCTAGTAGGGGAGAGACCCAGTACTTC; CDR3 protein: CASRGETQYF
V gene: TRBV6-5; J gene: TRBJ2-5; D gene: -; clone size: -; CDR3 DNA: TGTGCCAGCAGTTACTCAGCAGGGGCGTGGGAGACCCAGTACTTC; CDR3 protein: CASSYSAGAWETQYF
V gene: TRBV7-9; J gene: TRBJ2-1; D gene: -; clone size: -; CDR3 DNA: TGTGCCAGCAGACCCCAGGGTGGCTCCTACAATGAGCAGTTCTTC; CDR3 protein: CASRPQGGSYNEQFF